This TCR beta chain is from a study of blood T cell repertoires in COVID-19. Whole-study context: COVID-19 samples from acute and convalescent phases originated in the United States, Italy and Spain. Sources were T cells, B-cell-depleted T cells, or PBMCs; the material itself was cDNA or gDNA.

Generated by immunoSEQ multiplex PCR, the TCRdb table keeps only in-frame clones and is missing some. The sample shows 140,000 to 150,000 clones, about 84% of them seen only once. The CDR3 runs to 14 residues. The germline gives CDR1 MDHEN, CDR2 SYDVKM. V lost 3 bases, J lost 5 bases, and 13 bases lay in between. Remarks on this clone: The same CDR3 also results from other DNA sequences found in this sample.

V is TRBV28 and J is TRBJ2-5; TRBD2 is a possible D gene (5 bases). Input material: peripheral blood. This clonotype was obtained from a man in his 60s with active or convalescent COVID-19. CDR3 amino acids: CASSFRGGRETQYF. The CDR3 DNA is TGTGCCAGCAGTTTCCGGGGTGGAAGGGAGACCCAGTACTTC.